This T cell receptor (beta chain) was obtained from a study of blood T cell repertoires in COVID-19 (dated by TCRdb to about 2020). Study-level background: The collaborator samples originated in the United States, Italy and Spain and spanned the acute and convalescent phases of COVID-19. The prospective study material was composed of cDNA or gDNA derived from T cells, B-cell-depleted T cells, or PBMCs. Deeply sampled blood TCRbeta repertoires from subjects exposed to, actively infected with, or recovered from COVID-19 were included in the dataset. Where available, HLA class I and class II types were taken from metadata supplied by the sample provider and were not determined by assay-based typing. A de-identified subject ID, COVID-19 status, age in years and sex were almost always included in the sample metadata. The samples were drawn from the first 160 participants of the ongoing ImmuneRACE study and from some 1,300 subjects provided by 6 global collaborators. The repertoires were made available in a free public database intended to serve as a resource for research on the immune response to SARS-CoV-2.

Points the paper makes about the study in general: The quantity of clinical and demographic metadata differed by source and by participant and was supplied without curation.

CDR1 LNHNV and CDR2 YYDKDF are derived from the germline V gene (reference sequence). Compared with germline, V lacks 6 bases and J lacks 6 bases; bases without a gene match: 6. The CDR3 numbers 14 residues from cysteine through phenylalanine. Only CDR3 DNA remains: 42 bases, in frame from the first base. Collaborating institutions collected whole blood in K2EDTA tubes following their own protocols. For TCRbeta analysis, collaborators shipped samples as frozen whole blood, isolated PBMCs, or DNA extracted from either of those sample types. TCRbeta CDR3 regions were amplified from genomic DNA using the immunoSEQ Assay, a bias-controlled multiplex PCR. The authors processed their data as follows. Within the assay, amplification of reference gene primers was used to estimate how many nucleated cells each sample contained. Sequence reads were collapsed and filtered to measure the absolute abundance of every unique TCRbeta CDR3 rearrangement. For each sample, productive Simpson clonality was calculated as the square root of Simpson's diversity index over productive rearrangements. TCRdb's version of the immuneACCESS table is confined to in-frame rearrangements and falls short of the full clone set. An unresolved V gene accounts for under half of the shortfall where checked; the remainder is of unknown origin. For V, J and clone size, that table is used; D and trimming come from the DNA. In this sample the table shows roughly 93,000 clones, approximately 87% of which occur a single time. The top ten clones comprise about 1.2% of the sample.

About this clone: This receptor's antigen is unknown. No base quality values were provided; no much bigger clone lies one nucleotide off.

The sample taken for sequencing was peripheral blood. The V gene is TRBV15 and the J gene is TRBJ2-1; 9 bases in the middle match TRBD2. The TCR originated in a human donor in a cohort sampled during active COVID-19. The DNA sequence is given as TGTGCCACCAGTGTAGGGCGGGAGGGCAATGAGCAGTTCTTC. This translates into CATSVGREGNEQFF. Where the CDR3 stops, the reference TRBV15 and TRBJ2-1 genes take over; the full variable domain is DAMVIQNPRYQVTQFGKPVTLSCSQTLNHNVMYWYQQKSSQAPKLLFHYYDKDFNNEADTPDNFQSRRPNTSFCFLDIRSPGLGDTAMYLCATSVGREGNEQFFGPGTRLTVL.